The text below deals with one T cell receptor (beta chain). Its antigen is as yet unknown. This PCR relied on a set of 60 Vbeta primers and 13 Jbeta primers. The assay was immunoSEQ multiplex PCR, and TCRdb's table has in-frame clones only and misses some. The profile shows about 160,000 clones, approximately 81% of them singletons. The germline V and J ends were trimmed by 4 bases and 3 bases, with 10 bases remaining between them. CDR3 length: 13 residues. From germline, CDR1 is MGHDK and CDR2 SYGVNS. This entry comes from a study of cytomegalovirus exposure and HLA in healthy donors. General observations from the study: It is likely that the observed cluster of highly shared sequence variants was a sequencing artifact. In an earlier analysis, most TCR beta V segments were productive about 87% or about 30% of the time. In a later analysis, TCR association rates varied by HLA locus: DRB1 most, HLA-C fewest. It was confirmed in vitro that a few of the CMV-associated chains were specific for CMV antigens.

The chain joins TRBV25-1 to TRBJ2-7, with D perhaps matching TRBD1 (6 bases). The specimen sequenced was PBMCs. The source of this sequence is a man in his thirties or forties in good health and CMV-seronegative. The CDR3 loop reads CASSGRTVYEQYF. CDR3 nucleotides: TGTGCCAGCAGTGGTCGGACAGTCTACGAGCAGTACTTC.